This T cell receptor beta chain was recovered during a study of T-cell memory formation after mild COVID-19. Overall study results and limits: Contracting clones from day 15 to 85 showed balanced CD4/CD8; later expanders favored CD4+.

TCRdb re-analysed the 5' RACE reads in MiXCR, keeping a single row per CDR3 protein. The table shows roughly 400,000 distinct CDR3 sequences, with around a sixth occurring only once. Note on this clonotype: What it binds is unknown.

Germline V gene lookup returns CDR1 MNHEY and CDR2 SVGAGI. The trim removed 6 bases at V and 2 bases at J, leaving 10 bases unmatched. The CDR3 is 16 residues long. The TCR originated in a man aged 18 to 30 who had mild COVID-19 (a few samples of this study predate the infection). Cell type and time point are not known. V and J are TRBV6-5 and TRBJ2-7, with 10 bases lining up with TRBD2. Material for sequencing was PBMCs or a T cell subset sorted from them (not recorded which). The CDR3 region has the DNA TGTGCCAGCAGCCCTCTAACTAGCGGGGTAACCTACGAGCAGTACTTC. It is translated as CASSPLTSGVTYEQYF.